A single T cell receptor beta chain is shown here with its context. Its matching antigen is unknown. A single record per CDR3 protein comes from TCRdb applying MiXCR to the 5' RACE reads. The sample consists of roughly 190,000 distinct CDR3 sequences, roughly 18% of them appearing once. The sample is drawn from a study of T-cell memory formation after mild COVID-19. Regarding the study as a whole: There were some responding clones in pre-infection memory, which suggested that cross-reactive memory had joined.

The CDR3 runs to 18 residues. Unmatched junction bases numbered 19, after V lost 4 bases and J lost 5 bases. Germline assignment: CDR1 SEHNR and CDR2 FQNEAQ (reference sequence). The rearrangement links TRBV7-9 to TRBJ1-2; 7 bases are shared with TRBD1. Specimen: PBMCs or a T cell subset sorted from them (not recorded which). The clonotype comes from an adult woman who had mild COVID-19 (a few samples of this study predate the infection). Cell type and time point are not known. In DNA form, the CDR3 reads TGTGCCAGCAGCTCACACCTCGGGACAGAGAAGAGGGCGTATGGCTACACCTTC. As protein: CASSSHLGTEKRAYGYTF. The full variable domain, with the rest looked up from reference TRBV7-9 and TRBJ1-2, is DTGVSQNPRHKITKRGQNVTFRCDPISEHNRLYWYRQTLGQGPEFLTYFQNEAQLEKSRLLSDRFSAERPKGSFSTLEIQRTEQGDSAMYLCASSSHLGTEKRAYGYTFGSGTRLTVV.